A selection of T cell receptor beta chains follows, all from one sample in a study of blood T cells in healthy people across ages. TCRdb re-called the 5' RACE reads through MiXCR, storing one row per CDR3 protein. Here the sample spans 270,000 or so distinct CDR3 sequences, 27% being singletons. Sequencing input: blood. The origin of the receptors is a woman in her sixties or seventies in good health. Each CDR3 is given with its conserved first and last residue. The D gene is left open where the match is weak. Size tells how often a clone was seen (once, few, many) or the class of an expanded clone, and some rows leave it out.

v_call	clone_size	j_call	d_call	cdr3_nt	cdr3_aa
TRBV20-1	.	TRBJ2-5	.	TGCAGTGCTGGGTATGAGGGAGACCGGGAGACCCAGTACTTC	CSAGYEGDRETQYF
TRBV20-1	many	TRBJ2-5	TRBD2	TGCAGTGCCCGACTAGCGGGAACCCTATCCGCCCAGTACTTC	CSARLAGTLSAQYF
TRBV14	few	TRBJ2-5	.	TGTGCCAGCAGCCAACTTACCGGGACTTCACAAGAGACCCAGTACTTC	CASSQLTGTSQETQYF
TRBV29-1	.	TRBJ2-3	TRBD1	TGCAGCGTTGAGGGTGACAGGGGGCGCGGGGACCCAGATACGCAGTATTTT	CSVEGDRGRGDPDTQYF
TRBV18	.	TRBJ2-5	.	TGTGCCAGCTCACCATATCCGGGGCAAGAGACCCAGTACTTC	CASSPYPGQETQYF
TRBV5-6	.	TRBJ1-5	.	TGTGCCAGCAGCTATCGTCAGGGCGGCAATCAGCCCCAGCATTTT	CASSYRQGGNQPQHF
TRBV28	few	TRBJ2-5	.	TGTGCCAGCAGCCCCGGACCGAATAAAGAGACCCAGTACTTC	CASSPGPNKETQYF
TRBV6-6	few	TRBJ1-3	.	TGTGCCAGCAGGGATGCCGGGAACACCATATATTTT	CASRDAGNTIYF
TRBV2	.	TRBJ2-1	.	TGTGCCAGCAGTGCCCTTGCTAGGGGTCCCCACAATGAGCAGTTCTTC	CASSALARGPHNEQFF
TRBV6-5	.	TRBJ2-5	.	TGTGCCAGCAGTCTAGGGAGGTACCAAGAGACCCAGTACTTC	CASSLGRYQETQYF
TRBV20-1	few	TRBJ2-7	.	TGCAGTGCGGGCGCCCCACAAATCGAGCAGTACTTC	CSAGAPQIEQYF
TRBV4-3	few	TRBJ2-7	.	TGCGCCAGCAGCCCGAATACGGGACGCTATATTTCCTACGAGCAGTACTTC	CASSPNTGRYISYEQYF
TRBV20-1	.	TRBJ2-3	TRBD2	TGCAGTGCGCAACCGGGACTAGCGGGAGTGGCAGATACGCAGTATTTT	CSAQPGLAGVADTQYF
TRBV5-6	.	TRBJ2-7	TRBD2	TGTGCCAGCAGCTTGGTGGGGCGGGAGTCCTACGAGCAGTACTTC	CASSLVGRESYEQYF